These 13 T cell receptor beta chains came from one sample sequenced in a study of T cells in women clearing cervical HPV infection. The data were produced by immunoSEQ multiplex PCR, yet TCRdb's version contains in-frame clones alone and is incomplete. The sample table sets out 15,000 to 20,000 clones. Input material: blood buffy coat. The receptor source for this set is a woman between 18 and 70 years old with a cervical HPV16 infection that either progressed to CIN3+ or cleared (not recorded which).

To note about this clone: Sequencing ends 3 residues short of the CDR3 end; the germline J gene provides the rest. V gene TRBV18 combines with J gene TRBJ1-1, with TRBD1 matching 7 bases. Germline V lookup: CDR1 KGHSH, CDR2 LQKENI. There are 14 residues in the CDR3. The ends lost 3 bases at V and 5 bases at J; junction bases unmatched: 6. The CDR3: CASSPRQGETEAFF. The sequenced CDR3 bases are TGTGCCAGCTCACCCAGACAGGGTGAAACTGAA.

A word on this clone: The read is 3 residues too short to cover the CDR3 end, so that end is filled in from the germline J gene. This sequence joins TRBV7-2 and TRBJ2-7; 10 bases line up with TRBD2. The germline V gene encodes CDR1 SGHTA and CDR2 FQGNSA. Trimming at V came to 7 bases and at J to 4 bases, leaving 7 bases not matched to a gene. The CDR3 has 14 residues. The CDR3: CASTSGTSAYEQYF. CDR3 DNA (partial): TGTGCCAGCACCAGTGGGACTAGCGCTTACGAG.

On this clone itself: The CDR3 is cut off 3 residues early in the read; its end comes from the germline J gene. The V call is TRBV19, the J call TRBJ1-2; unclear D gene. The CDR3 totals 15 residues. CDR1 is LNHDA and CDR2 is SQIVND in the germline V gene (reference sequence). CDR3 DNA (partial): TGTGCCAGTAGCCCGCGGGAGGGCATGGTGGTCGGC. Translation gives CASSPREGMVVG. The full CDR3 sequence reads CASSPREGMVVGYTF.

Concerning this clone itself: Read coverage stops 3 residues before the CDR3 terminus; the germline J gene supplies the remainder. V usage is TRBV7-2 and J usage is TRBJ1-4; 7 nucleotides align to TRBD1. The ends lost 5 bases at V and 8 bases at J; junction bases unmatched: 5. There are 13 residues in the CDR3. Germline values: CDR1 SGHTA, CDR2 FQGNSA. CDR3 sequence: CASSRTGAEKLFF. The sequenced part of the CDR3 DNA is TGTGCCAGCAGCAGGACAGGAGCGGAAAAA.

A note on this clone: From the germline J gene comes the end of the CDR3, since the read stops 3 residues before it. The chain links TRBV2 to TRBJ1-1, with unresolved D. Germline CDR1 is SNHLY and CDR2 is FYNNEI. This CDR3 region has 13 residues. The V gene lost 6 bases and the J gene lost 0 bases, with 8 bases spanning the gap. CDR3 sequence: CASRVDMNTEAFF. The part of the CDR3 DNA that was read is TGTGCCAGCAGAGTAGACATGAACACTGAA.

A word on this clone: The read stops 3 residues short of the end of the CDR3; the missing end is completed from the germline J gene. The chain employs TRBV20-1 and TRBJ1-5; D is unclear. This CDR3 contains 13 residues. The germline V gene has CDR1 DFQATT and CDR2 SNEGSKA (reference sequence). V was pared by 4 bases and J by 0 bases, with 7 bases between. CDR3 DNA (partial): TGCAGTGCTATCGCCTATAGCAATCAGCCC. This sequence encodes CSAIAYSNQP. The entire CDR3 protein is CSAIAYSNQPQHF.

Details on this clone: The read halts 3 residues ahead of the CDR3 end, with the missing end drawn from the germline J gene. The chain combines TRBV20-1 with TRBJ1-2; TRBD1 might be the D (6 bases). CDR1 and CDR2 from the germline V gene are DFQATT and SNEGSKA (reference sequence). This CDR3 has 12 amino acids. The covered CDR3 bases are TGCAGTGCAAACACAGGGCTGGGCGGC. It is translated as CSANTGLGG. The whole CDR3 sequence reads CSANTGLGGYTF.

For this clone: The read halts 3 residues ahead of the CDR3 end, with the missing end drawn from the germline J gene. This chain joins TRBV20-1 and TRBJ1-2; the D is unclear. Germline loops: CDR1 DFQATT, CDR2 SNEGSKA (reference sequence). The CDR3 is 13 residues long. CDR3 DNA, as far as it was read: TGCAGTGCTAGAGATCGAGAGCCCTACGGG. Its protein is CSARDREPYG. In full, the CDR3 reads CSARDREPYGYTF.

In the case of this clone: The DNA ends 3 residues before the CDR3 does, and the rest of the CDR3 is filled in from the germline J gene. Different DNA sequences within this sample yield the same CDR3. The chain couples TRBV18 to TRBJ2-1; TRBD1 agrees at 7 bases. After removal of 6 bases from V and 6 bases from J, the junction contained 14 bases not matched to a gene. Germline lookup yields CDR1 KGHSH and CDR2 LQKENI. The CDR3 is 16 residues long. The CDR3 bases that were read are TGTGCCAGCTCCCCCCCCAGACAGGGAATCGGCAATGAG. Translated: CASSPPRQGIGNE. The complete CDR3 protein is CASSPPRQGIGNEQFF.

A remark on this clone: The read stops 3 residues short of the end of the CDR3; the missing end is completed from the germline J gene. This chain links TRBV18 with TRBJ2-3; D might be TRBD1 (5 bases). CDR3 length equals 15 residues. Germline CDR1 reads KGHSH; CDR2 reads LQKENI. CDR3: CASSQGSDRQETQYF. The part of the CDR3 DNA that was read is TGTGCCAGCTCACAGGGGTCAGACCGCCAAGAGACG.

Notes on this clone: The CDR3 is cut off 3 residues early in the read; its end comes from the germline J gene. This sequence joins TRBV19 and TRBJ1-5, with D unresolved. The CDR3 spans 18 residues. Per germline, CDR1 LNHDA and CDR2 SQIVND (reference sequence). V gave up 5 bases and J gave up 0 bases, with 20 bases separating them. The CDR3 spells CASSHTRTPGNSNQPQHF. The CDR3 DNA, read in part, is TGTGCCAGTAGTCACACCAGGACGCCGGGGAATAGCAATCAGCCC.

As for this clone: The DNA ends 3 residues before the CDR3 does, and the rest of the CDR3 is filled in from the germline J gene. The chain recombines TRBV5-1 with TRBJ2-7; 8 bases are shared with TRBD1. The CDR3 has 14 amino acids. Germline V gives CDR1 SGHRS, CDR2 YFSETQ. Trimming cost V 3 bases and J 0 bases; bases outside gene matches: 2. The part of the CDR3 DNA that was read is TGCGCCAGCAGCTCCACAGGGGGCTCCTACGAG. Encoded protein: CASSSTGGSYE. The full CDR3 protein reads CASSSTGGSYEQYF.

Points on this clone: The read is 3 residues too short to cover the CDR3 end, so that end is filled in from the germline J gene. The chain recombines TRBV18 with TRBJ2-1; 15 bases fit TRBD2. The germline CDR1 and CDR2 sequences are KGHSH and LQKENI. This CDR3 is built from 17 residues. Losses at the gene ends were 1 base for V and 5 bases for J; bases not matched to a gene: 3. Here the CDR3 reads CASSPRTSGGVHNEQFF. The CDR3 DNA, read in part, is TGTGCCAGCTCACCACGGACTAGCGGGGGGGTTCACAATGAG.